The TCR beta chain described here comes from a study of blood T cells in healthy people across ages. CDR1 is MNHEY, CDR2 SVGAGI, per germline. The CDR3 loop spans 14 amino acids. V lost 0 bases to trimming and J lost 8 bases; unmatched junction nucleotides: 4. Primed by a sample-barcoded 5' primer and a J-beta primer mix, a second PCR proceeded for about 6 to 11 cycles. One entry per CDR3 protein, called by TCRdb with MiXCR from the 5' RACE reads. The table lists 750,000 to 950,000 distinct CDR3 sequences, 25% to 30% of them singletons. At least ten counts were recorded for this clonotype. The same sample was also studied in work on T cells of mothers and their children.

This TCR was recovered from a woman in her forties in good health. The chain employs TRBV6-5 and TRBJ1-2, with 9 nucleotides matching TRBD1. Sequenced sample: blood. The CDR3 here is CASSYSGQGGGYTF. The CDR3 DNA sequence: TGTGCCAGCAGTTACTCGGGACAGGGCGGAGGCTACACCTTC.